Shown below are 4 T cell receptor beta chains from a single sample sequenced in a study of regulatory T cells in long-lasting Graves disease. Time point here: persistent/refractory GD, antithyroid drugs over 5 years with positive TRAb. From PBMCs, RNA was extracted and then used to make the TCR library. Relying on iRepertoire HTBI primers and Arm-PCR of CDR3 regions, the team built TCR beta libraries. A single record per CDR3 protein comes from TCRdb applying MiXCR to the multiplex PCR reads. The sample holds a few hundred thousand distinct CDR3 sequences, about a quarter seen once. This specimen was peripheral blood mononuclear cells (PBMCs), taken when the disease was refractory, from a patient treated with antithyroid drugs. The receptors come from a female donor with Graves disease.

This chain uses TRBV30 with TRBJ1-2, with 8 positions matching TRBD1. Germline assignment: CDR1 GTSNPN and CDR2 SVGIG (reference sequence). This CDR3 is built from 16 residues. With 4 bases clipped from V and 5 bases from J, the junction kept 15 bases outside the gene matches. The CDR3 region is CAWIYLTGARMYGYTF. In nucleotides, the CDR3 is TGTGCCTGGATTTATTTGACAGGGGCCCGAATGTATGGCTACACCTTC.

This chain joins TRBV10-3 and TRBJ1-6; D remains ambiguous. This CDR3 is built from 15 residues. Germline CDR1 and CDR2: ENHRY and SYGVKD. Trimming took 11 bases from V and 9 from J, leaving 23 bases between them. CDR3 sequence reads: CAASLQNRGVSPLHF. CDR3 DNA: TGTGCCGCCAGCCTACAAAACAGAGGAGTTTCACCCCTCCACTTT.

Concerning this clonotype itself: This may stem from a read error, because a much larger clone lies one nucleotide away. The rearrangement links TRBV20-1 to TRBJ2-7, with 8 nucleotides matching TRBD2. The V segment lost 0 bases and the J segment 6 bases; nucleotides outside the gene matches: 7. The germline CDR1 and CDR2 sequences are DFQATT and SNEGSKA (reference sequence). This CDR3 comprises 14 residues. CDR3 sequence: CSARDGREDCEQYF. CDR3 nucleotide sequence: TGCAGTGCTAGAGATGGGCGGGAGGACTGCGAGCAGTACTTC.

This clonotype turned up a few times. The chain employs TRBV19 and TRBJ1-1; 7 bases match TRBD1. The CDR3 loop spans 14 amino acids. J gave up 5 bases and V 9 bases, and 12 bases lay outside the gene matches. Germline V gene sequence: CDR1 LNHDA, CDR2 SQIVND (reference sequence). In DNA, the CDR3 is TGTGCCAGCAACGGAGGATCAGGGGGGACTGAAGCTTTCTTT. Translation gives CASNGGSGGTEAFF.